This T cell receptor beta chain derives from a study of OX40 agonist ivuxolimab in advanced cancers. Regarding the study in general: Ivuxolimab was an agonistic, fully human IgG2 monoclonal antibody directed against OX40 (CD134), a costimulatory receptor. Intravenous ivuxolimab was administered to patients every 2 weeks at six dose levels: 0.01, 0.1, 0.3, 1.5, 3 and 10 mg/kg. Of the approximately 54 dose-escalation patients, hepatocellular carcinoma was present in about 20, melanoma in some 15, renal cell carcinoma in 9 and head and neck cancer in 9. The dose-escalation cohort was approximately 83% male with a mean age of 60 years, ranging from roughly 20 to 85. Patients were allowed to have had prior anti-PD-1, anti-PD-L1 or anti-CTLA-4 therapy, and approximately 39% of the dose-escalation patients had been treated with checkpoint inhibitors. Partial responses occurred in three dose-escalation patients: two with cutaneous melanoma and one with hepatocellular carcinoma. Peripheral TCRbeta sequencing was intended to test whether TCR sequence diversity was altered and clonal T-cell expansion was caused by ivuxolimab. The paper reports the monotherapy dose-escalation portion (N of about 51 patients) of the phase I ivuxolimab trial. Beyond this particular receptor, the publication reports: In the 0.1-3.0 mg/kg groups, partial responders were among the patients with the lowest normalized peripheral clonal expansion, particularly in CD8+ T cells. After ivuxolimab, more expanded clones were found on average in CD8+ T cells than in CD4+ T cells. The antigen specificity of the clonally expanded peripheral T cells was not determined. At doses of 0.1 to 3.0 mg/kg, clonal expansion of both CD4+ and CD8+ T cells in blood was seen between baseline and week 6. Low levels of normalized T-cell clonal expansion were also seen in some patients who did not respond.

The CDR3 sequence holds 14 residues, the cysteine and phenylalanine included. CDR3 DNA is the only sequence kept; it has 42 bases, read in frame from the first base. In the germline V gene, CDR1 corresponds to ENHRY and CDR2 to SYGVKD. Deletion took 4 bases off V and 6 bases off J, with a span of 13 bases between the germline ends. The trial excluded patients who had a history of autoimmune disease or were on systemic immunosuppression. In every dose cohort, peripheral blood was drawn for TCR sequencing at baseline, cycle 4 day 1, and cycle 7 day 1. Samples were obtained from an open-label, multicenter, first-in-human phase I dose-escalation trial of ivuxolimab. Adults with locally advanced or metastatic melanoma, renal cell, hepatocellular, or head and neck squamous cell carcinoma were enrolled in the trial. CD4+ and CD8+ T cells were sorted separately from peripheral blood before TCR sequencing.

The count of this clone is one. Its antigen has not been determined. No much larger clone is present one base from it, and per-base qualities are unavailable. Genomic DNA was extracted from sorted cells for sequencing of the TCRbeta CDR3 region. TCRbeta CDR3 regions were sequenced using the immunoSEQ Assay. Here the immuneACCESS table is served through TCRdb, limited to in-frame sequences with V and J called. Missing clones are a known gap in these copies; in checked studies unresolved V genes cover under half, and the rest lacks a known reason. The table for this sample lists 84,000 or so clones; about 88% of them were counted only once. The leading ten clones occupy 0.25% to 0.3% of the sample.

The TCR originated in an adult with an advanced solid tumor such as melanoma, head and neck, liver or kidney cancer. Source: CD4+ or CD8+ T cells sorted from blood, taken in a trial of the OX40 agonist ivuxolimab. Here the chain combines TRBV10-3 and TRBJ1-5, with the D gene too uncertain to name. CDR3 reads: CAISGGREVQPQHF. The DNA reads TGTGCCATCAGTGGTGGAAGGGAGGTTCAGCCCCAGCATTTT.